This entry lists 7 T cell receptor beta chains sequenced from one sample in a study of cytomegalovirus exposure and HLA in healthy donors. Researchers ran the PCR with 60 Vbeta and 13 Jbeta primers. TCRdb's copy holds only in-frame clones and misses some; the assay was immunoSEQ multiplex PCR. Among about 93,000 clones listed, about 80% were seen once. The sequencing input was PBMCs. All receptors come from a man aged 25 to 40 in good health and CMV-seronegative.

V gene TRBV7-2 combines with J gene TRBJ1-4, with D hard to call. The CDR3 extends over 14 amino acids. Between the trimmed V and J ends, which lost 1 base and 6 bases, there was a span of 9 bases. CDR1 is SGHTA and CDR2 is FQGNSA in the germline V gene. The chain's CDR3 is CASSLGANHEKLFF. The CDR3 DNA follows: TGTGCCAGCAGCTTAGGGGCGAATCATGAAAAACTGTTTTTT. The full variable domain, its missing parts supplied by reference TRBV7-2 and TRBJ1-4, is GAGVSQSPSNKVTEKGKDVELRCDPISGHTALYWYRQSLGQGLEFLIYFQGNSAPDKSGLPSDRFSAERTGGSVSTLTIQRTQQEDSAVYLCASSLGANHEKLFFGSGTQLSVL.

CDR3 DNA: TGTGCCAGCAGCTCAGGGGGCGCGGGCTCCTACGAGCAGTACTTC. Its protein product is CASSSGGAGSYEQYF. The chain carries TRBV7-2 and TRBJ2-7, with TRBD1 matching 8 bases. With V trimmed by 4 bases and J by 0 bases, 5 bases remained unmatched. Germline V gene sequence: CDR1 SGHTA, CDR2 FQGNSA. The CDR3 sequence is 15 residues long.

The CDR3 spells CASSPGQGTDTQYF. In nucleotides, the CDR3 is TGTGCCAGCTCACCGGGACAGGGCACAGATACGCAGTATTTT. The chain uses TRBV18 and TRBJ2-3, with TRBD1 matching over 8 bases. Losses at the gene ends were 3 bases for V and 1 base for J; bases not matched to a gene: 0. CDR3 length: 14 residues. Per the germline V gene, CDR1 is KGHSH and CDR2 is LQKENI.

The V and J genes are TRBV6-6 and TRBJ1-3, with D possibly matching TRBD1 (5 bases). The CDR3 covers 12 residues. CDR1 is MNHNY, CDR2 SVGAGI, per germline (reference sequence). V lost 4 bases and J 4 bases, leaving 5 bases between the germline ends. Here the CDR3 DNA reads TGTGCCAGCAGTTCAGGGGGAAACACCATATATTTT. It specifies CASSSGGNTIYF.

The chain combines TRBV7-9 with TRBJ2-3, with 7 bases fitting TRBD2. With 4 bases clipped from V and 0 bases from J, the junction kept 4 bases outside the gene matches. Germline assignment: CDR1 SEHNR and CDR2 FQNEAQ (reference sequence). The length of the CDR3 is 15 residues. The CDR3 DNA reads TGTGCCAGCAGCTCCCGACTAGCTAGCACAGATACGCAGTATTTT. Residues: CASSSRLASTDTQYF. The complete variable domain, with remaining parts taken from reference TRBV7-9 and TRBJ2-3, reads DTGVSQNPRHKITKRGQNVTFRCDPISEHNRLYWYRQTLGQGPEFLTYFQNEAQLEKSRLLSDRFSAERPKGSFSTLEIQRTEQGDSAMYLCASSSRLASTDTQYFGPGTRLTVL.

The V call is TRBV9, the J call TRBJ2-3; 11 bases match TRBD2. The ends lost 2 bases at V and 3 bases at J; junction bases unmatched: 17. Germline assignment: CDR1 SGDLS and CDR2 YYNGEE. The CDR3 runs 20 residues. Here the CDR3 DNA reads TGTGCCAGCAGCGTCAACTCCGGGACTAGCGGTCCAGAGGTTACAGATACGCAGTATTTT. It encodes CASSVNSGTSGPEVTDTQYF.

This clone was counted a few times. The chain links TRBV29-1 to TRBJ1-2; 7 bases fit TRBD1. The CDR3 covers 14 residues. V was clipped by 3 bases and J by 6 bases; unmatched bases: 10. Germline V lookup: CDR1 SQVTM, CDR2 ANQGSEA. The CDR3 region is CSVEGQLGLDGYTF. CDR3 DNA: TGCAGCGTTGAGGGACAGTTGGGTTTAGATGGCTACACCTTC. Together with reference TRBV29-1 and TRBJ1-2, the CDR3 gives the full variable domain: SAVISQKPSRDICQRGTSLTIQCQVDSQVTMMFWYRQQPGQSLTLIATANQGSEATYESGFVIDKFPISRPNLTFSTLTVSNMSPEDSSIYLCSVEGQLGLDGYTFGSGTRLTVV.